One sample yielded the 15 T cell receptor beta chains listed below, sequenced in a study of cytomegalovirus exposure and HLA in healthy donors. Measured with immunoSEQ multiplex PCR; TCRdb has only the in-frame clones, and not every one. Of some 73,000 clones in the sample, around 90% were seen once. Material for sequencing was PBMCs. These receptors were taken from a woman between 18 and 29 years old in good health and CMV-seropositive.

The genes are TRBV6-4 and TRBJ2-3; 9 bases match TRBD2. Per the germline V gene, CDR1 is MRHNA and CDR2 is SNTAGT. This CDR3 has 15 residues. V was pared by 5 bases and J by 0 bases, with 3 bases of the junction left unmatched. The DNA of the CDR3 is TGTGCCAGCAGTCCTAGCGGGACTAGCACAGATACGCAGTATTTT. The encoded protein is CASSPSGTSTDTQYF.

The rearrangement uses TRBV2 and TRBJ1-4, with 9 nucleotides matching TRBD1. CDR3 length equals 14 residues. V was pared by 3 bases and J by 7 bases, with 3 bases of the junction left unmatched. Germline V gene lookup returns CDR1 SNHLY and CDR2 FYNNEI. The CDR3 sequence: CASSEDRGTEKLFF. The CDR3 region has the DNA TGTGCCAGCAGTGAGGACAGGGGAACTGAAAAACTGTTTTTT.

CDR3 residues: CASSRRGGETQYF. The CDR3 region has the DNA TGCGCCAGCAGTAGGAGGGGTGGGGAGACCCAGTACTTC. This chain links TRBV4-1 with TRBJ2-5; the D gene is possibly TRBD2 (6 bases). Germline V gives CDR1 MGHRA, CDR2 YSYEKL. The CDR3 consists of 13 residues. V was trimmed by 6 bases and J by 5 bases, leaving 13 bases between them.

This clone showed up just once. This rearrangement joins TRBV19 to TRBJ2-5, with TRBD1 identical over 8 bases. CDR3 length: 14 residues. Germline V lookup: CDR1 LNHDA, CDR2 SQIVND (reference sequence). The ends lost 5 bases at V and 4 bases at J; junction bases unmatched: 6. CDR3 sequence: CASSEQGGRETQYF. CDR3 DNA sequence: TGTGCCAGTAGTGAACAGGGGGGAAGAGAGACCCAGTACTTC.

The chain joins TRBV14 to TRBJ2-3; tentatively, D is TRBD1 (6 bases). Germline CDR1 is SGHDN and CDR2 is FVKESK. V was cut by 8 bases and J by 5 bases, with 20 bases left in between. The CDR3 has 15 residues. The CDR3 nucleotides read TGTGCCAGCTGCCCTTTGGGGGCTGGGTTAGATACGCAGTATTTT. Translating gives CASCPLGAGLDTQYF.

The V gene is TRBV6-5, the J gene TRBJ2-3; 7 bases align to TRBD1. Germline V gene sequence: CDR1 MNHEY, CDR2 SVGAGI. This CDR3 is 14 amino acids long. The ends lost 5 bases at V and 3 bases at J; junction bases unmatched: 5. CDR3 region: CASSRIQGTDTQYF. CDR3 in DNA: TGTGCCAGCAGTCGAATACAGGGGACAGATACGCAGTATTTT.

The chain joins TRBV5-1 to TRBJ1-1; D unresolved. Germline V lookup: CDR1 SGHRS, CDR2 YFSETQ. The CDR3 loop spans 14 amino acids. V shed 4 bases and J shed 2 bases, with 12 bases lying between them. The CDR3 is CASSPRTGNTEAFF. CDR3 DNA: TGCGCCAGCAGCCCCCGGACGGGAAACACTGAAGCTTTCTTT.

The chain employs TRBV2 and TRBJ2-3, with D unresolved. Trimming stripped 8 bases from V and 2 bases from J, with 8 bases between. The CDR3 is 12 residues long. Germline V lookup: CDR1 SNHLY, CDR2 FYNNEI. The CDR3 coding sequence is TGTGCCAGCGTCGGGTCCACAGATACGCAGTATTTT. Amino acids: CASVGSTDTQYF.

The V call is TRBV11-1, the J call TRBJ2-7, with TRBD1 matching over 11 bases. V was pared by 4 bases and J by 5 bases, with 10 bases of the junction left unmatched. There are 16 residues in the CDR3. The germline gives CDR1 SGHAT, CDR2 FQDESV (reference sequence). CDR3 region: CASSYRDRGISDEQYF. The CDR3, as DNA: TGTGCCAGCAGCTACCGGGACAGGGGGATTTCAGACGAGCAGTACTTC.

The V and J genes are TRBV12-5 and TRBJ2-1, with TRBD2 matching over 7 bases. The CDR3 extends over 14 amino acids. The V segment lost 7 bases and the J segment 8 bases; nucleotides outside the gene matches: 11. Germline lookup yields CDR1 LGHNT and CDR2 FRNRAP. The CDR3, as DNA: TGTGCTAGTGCGGGGACTACCGCCTTTGATGAGCAGTTCTTC. As protein: CASAGTTAFDEQFF.

The chain uses TRBV7-2 and TRBJ2-1, with 10 bases aligning to TRBD2. The CDR3 sequence is 14 residues long. From germline, CDR1 is SGHTA and CDR2 FQGNSA. Losses at the gene ends were 5 bases for V and 6 bases for J; bases not matched to a gene: 4. CDR3 sequence reads: CASSRTSGSNEQFF. DNA for the CDR3: TGTGCCAGCAGCCGGACTAGCGGTTCCAATGAGCAGTTCTTC.

CDR3 nucleotide sequence: TGTGCCAGCAAAACAGGTGAAACCTCTGGGGCCAACGTCCTGACTTTC. It yields the protein CASKTGETSGANVLTF. The V and J genes are TRBV2 and TRBJ2-6; D might be TRBD1 (5 bases). The germline gives CDR1 SNHLY, CDR2 FYNNEI. This CDR3 spans 16 amino acids. V shed 7 bases and J shed 0 bases, with 13 bases lying between them.

In the case of this clone: The CDR3 end shows no conserved phenylalanine or tryptophan, and so a read error is likely. No DNA is shown, since the ends of the CDR3 on it are uncertain; the CDR3 is the one TCRdb lists. The chain recombines TRBV27 with TRBJ2-6; the tabulated D call, TRBD1, remains unverified against the DNA. The length of the CDR3 is 11 amino acids, counting both ends. Germline CDR1 and CDR2: MNHEY and SMNVEV (reference sequence). The CDR3 is CASSYEAGQLP.

The chain joins TRBV2 to TRBJ1-1, with unresolved D. This CDR3 is built from 11 residues. The V and J ends lost 6 bases and 8 bases respectively, with 10 bases between them. CDR1 is SNHLY, CDR2 FYNNEI, per germline. The CDR3 spells CASSDPLEAFF. Here the CDR3 DNA reads TGTGCCAGCAGCGATCCACTAGAAGCTTTCTTT.

This clone was observed a handful of times. The chain has TRBV19 and TRBJ1-1; no clear D. This CDR3 region has 12 residues. Per the germline V gene, CDR1 is LNHDA and CDR2 is SQIVND (reference sequence). V shed 4 bases and J shed 2 bases, with 5 bases lying between them. The CDR3 DNA follows: TGTGCCAGTAGTACCCTAAACACTGAAGCTTTCTTT. Its protein is CASSTLNTEAFF. Looking up the rest from reference TRBV19 and TRBJ1-1 gives the full variable domain: DGGITQSPKYLFRKEGQNVTLSCEQNLNHDAMYWYRQDPGQGLRLIYYSQIVNDFQKGDIAEGYSVSREKKESFPLTVTSAQKNPTAFYLCASSTLNTEAFFGQGTRLTVV.